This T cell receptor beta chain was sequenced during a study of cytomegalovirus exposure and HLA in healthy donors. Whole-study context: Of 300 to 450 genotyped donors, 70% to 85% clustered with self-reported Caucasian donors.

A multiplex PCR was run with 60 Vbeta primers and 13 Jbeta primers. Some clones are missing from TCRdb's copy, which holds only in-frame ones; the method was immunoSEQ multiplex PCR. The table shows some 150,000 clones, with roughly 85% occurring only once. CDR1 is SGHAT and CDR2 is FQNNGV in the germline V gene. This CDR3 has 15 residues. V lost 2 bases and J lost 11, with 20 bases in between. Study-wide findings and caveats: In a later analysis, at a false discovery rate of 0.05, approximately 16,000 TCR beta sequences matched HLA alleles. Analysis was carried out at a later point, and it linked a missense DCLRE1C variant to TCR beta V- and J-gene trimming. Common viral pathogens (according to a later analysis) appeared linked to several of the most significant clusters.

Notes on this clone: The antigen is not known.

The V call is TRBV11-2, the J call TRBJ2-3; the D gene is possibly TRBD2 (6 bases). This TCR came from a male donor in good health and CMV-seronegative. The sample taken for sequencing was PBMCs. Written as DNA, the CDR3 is TGTGCCAGCAGCTTATACGGACCCCTCCTAGCGAGGCAGTATTTT. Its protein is CASSLYGPLLARQYF.